Described below is a single T cell receptor beta chain sequence and its context. Original analysis: By means of reference gene primer amplification, nucleated cell counts were estimated. Some clones are missing from TCRdb's copy, which holds only in-frame ones; the method was immunoSEQ multiplex PCR. The DNA gave D and trimming, while V, J and clone size come from that table. The table includes 100,000 to 150,000 clones, roughly 90% detected once. This sample was taken from a study of blood T cell repertoires in COVID-19. Looking at the study overall: COVID-19 samples from acute and convalescent phases originated in the United States, Italy and Spain. PBMCs, B-cell-depleted T cells, or T cells provided the cDNA or gDNA that made up the material.

The CDR3 spans 16 residues. In germline, CDR1 is PRHDT, CDR2 FYEKMQ (reference sequence). V shed 5 bases and J 3 bases; nucleotides not matched to a gene: 9. The sequence derives from a man aged 70-80 years with active COVID-19. The chain couples TRBV13 to TRBJ1-3; 8 bases are shared with TRBD1. Source material: peripheral blood. CDR3 region: CASSLYAGGGGNTIYF. In DNA form, the CDR3 reads TGTGCCAGCAGCCTCTACGCAGGGGGCGGTGGAAACACCATATATTTT.